A selection of T cell receptor beta chains follows, all from one sample in a study of T cells in Graves' hyperthyroidism and ophthalmopathy. TCRdb independently ran MiXCR on the multiplex PCR reads; one entry per CDR3 protein. The table has 500,000 or so distinct CDR3 sequences, 17% seen once; the top ten hold 17%. The sample consisted of blood. The receptor source for this set is a woman between 18 and 29 years old with Graves' ophthalmopathy. CDR3s include the opening cysteine and the closing phenylalanine or tryptophan. The order of the fields is CDR3 protein, CDR3 DNA, D gene, J gene, V gene, clone size. The D gene is left open where the match is weak. Clone size is not always given. Where it is, it says once, few, many or a class for expanded clones.

CDR3: CASSEAEREVYEQYF
DNA: TGTGCCAGCAGTGAAGCGGAACGGGAGGTGTACGAGCAGTACTTC
D: TRBD2
J: TRBJ2-7
V: TRBV6-1
size: many

CDR3: CAGTSGRTDTQYF
DNA: TGTGCCGGGACTAGCGGGAGAACAGATACGCAGTATTTT
D: TRBD2
J: TRBJ2-3
V: TRBV30
size: few

CDR3: CSVVGESATTVNEQFF
DNA: TGCAGCGTTGTAGGTGAGAGTGCCACCACGGTCAATGAGCAGTTCTTC
D: -
J: TRBJ2-1
V: TRBV29-1
size: -

CDR3: CSALRGTEAFF
DNA: TGCAGCGCCCTACGTGGGACTGAAGCTTTCTTT
D: -
J: TRBJ1-1
V: TRBV29-1
size: -

CDR3: CATSREQGHNQPQHF
DNA: TGTGCCACCAGCAGAGAACAGGGACACAATCAGCCCCAGCATTTT
D: -
J: TRBJ1-5
V: TRBV15
size: -

CDR3: CASSSQEGELFF
DNA: TGTGCCAGCAGCTCCCAAGAGGGGGAGCTGTTTTTT
D: -
J: TRBJ2-2
V: TRBV7-3
size: many

CDR3: CASSTSGENQYF
DNA: TGCGCCAGCAGCACCTCCGGGGAAAATCAGTACTTC
D: -
J: TRBJ2-4
V: TRBV5-1
size: -

CDR3: CASSFGTSGSNIQYF
DNA: TGTGCCAGCAGCTTCGGGACTAGCGGGAGTAACATTCAGTACTTC
D: TRBD2
J: TRBJ2-4
V: TRBV7-2
size: many

CDR3: CSAPGQGSTNEKLSF
DNA: TGCAGTGCTCCGGGACAGGGATCAACTAATGAAAAACTGTCTTTT
D: TRBD1
J: TRBJ1-4
V: TRBV20-1
size: -

CDR3: CASSEGTSGTMYEQYF
DNA: TGTGCCAGCAGTGAAGGTACTAGCGGGACGATGTACGAGCAGTACTTC
D: TRBD2
J: TRBJ2-7
V: TRBV2
size: many

CDR3: CASSVGSSPNEQFF
DNA: TGTGCCAGCAGCGTAGGGTCTAGCCCCAATGAGCAGTTCTTC
D: -
J: TRBJ2-1
V: TRBV9
size: -

CDR3: CASCVAGDYGYTF
DNA: TGTGCCAGCTGTGTGGCAGGGGACTATGGCTACACCTTC
D: -
J: TRBJ1-2
V: TRBV2
size: -

CDR3: CASSARTGFLVTQYF
DNA: TGTGCCAGCAGTGCGCGGACAGGGTTTTTGGTTACGCAGTATTTT
D: TRBD1
J: TRBJ2-3
V: TRBV27
size: many

CDR3: CASSGTLGQGWTEAFF
DNA: TGCGCCAGCAGCGGAACCCTAGGGCAGGGGTGGACTGAAGCTTTCTTT
D: -
J: TRBJ1-1
V: TRBV5-1
size: -

CDR3: CASSSGTSGKGNEQFF
DNA: TGTGCTAGCAGCTCTGGGACTAGCGGGAAAGGGAATGAGCAGTTCTTC
D: TRBD2
J: TRBJ2-1
V: TRBV5-8
size: -

CDR3: CAWTGTANTEAFF
DNA: TGTGCCTGGACTGGGACGGCGAACACTGAAGCTTTCTTT
D: -
J: TRBJ1-1
V: TRBV30
size: many

CDR3: CASGRQGVSTGELFF
DNA: TGTGCCAGTGGGAGACAGGGGGTTAGTACCGGGGAGCTGTTTTTT
D: TRBD1
J: TRBJ2-2
V: TRBV19
size: few

CDR3: CSARGLAGGEYGEQYF
DNA: TGCAGTGCTAGGGGACTAGCGGGAGGAGAATATGGCGAGCAGTACTTC
D: TRBD2
J: TRBJ2-7
V: TRBV20-1
size: -

CDR3: CASSLWAGGLNEQYF
DNA: TGTGCCAGCAGTTTATGGGCGGGAGGGCTAAACGAGCAGTACTTC
D: TRBD2
J: TRBJ2-7
V: TRBV6-2/TRBV6-3
size: -

CDR3: CASSQDQGTPEKLFF
DNA: TGCGCCAGCAGCCAAGATCAAGGCACCCCAGAAAAACTGTTTTTT
D: -
J: TRBJ1-4
V: TRBV4-1
size: many

CDR3: CASSQKEAGSTIYF
DNA: TGTGCCAGTAGTCAAAAGGAGGCCGGAAGCACCATATATTTT
D: -
J: TRBJ1-3
V: TRBV30
size: -

CDR3: CAISESIRTGTLGYTF
DNA: TGTGCCATCAGTGAGTCGATCAGGACAGGGACTCTCGGCTACACCTTC
D: TRBD1
J: TRBJ1-2
V: TRBV10-3
size: few

CDR3: CASSDARTAGAKNEQFF
DNA: TGTGCCAGCAGTGATGCAAGGACAGCCGGGGCTAAAAATGAGCAGTTCTTC
D: -
J: TRBJ2-1
V: TRBV6-1
size: many

CDR3: CAWGGPNQPQHF
DNA: TGTGCCTGGGGAGGACCTAATCAGCCCCAGCATTTT
D: -
J: TRBJ1-5
V: TRBV30
size: -

CDR3: CSARGDISYEQYF
DNA: TGCAGTGCTAGAGGAGACATCTCCTACGAGCAGTACTTC
D: -
J: TRBJ2-7
V: TRBV20-1
size: -

CDR3: CASSLETSGKANEQFF
DNA: TGTGCCAGCAGTTTGGAGACTAGCGGGAAGGCTAATGAGCAGTTCTTC
D: TRBD2
J: TRBJ2-1
V: TRBV28
size: many

CDR3: CASSDISGLQGMNTEAFF
DNA: TGTGCCAGCAGTGATATTTCAGGTCTACAGGGGATGAACACTGAAGCTTTCTTT
D: TRBD1
J: TRBJ1-1
V: TRBV2
size: many

CDR3: CASSRGQGPYNEQFF
DNA: TGTGCCAGCAGTCGAGGACAGGGCCCCTACAATGAGCAGTTCTTC
D: TRBD1
J: TRBJ2-1
V: TRBV27
size: many

CDR3: CASSQPQGIPISNQPQHF
DNA: TGTGCCAGCAGTCAGCCACAGGGGATTCCGATTAGCAATCAGCCCCAGCATTTT
D: TRBD1
J: TRBJ1-5
V: TRBV28
size: few

CDR3: CASNRGGGVGEQYF
DNA: TGTGCCAGCAACCGGGGGGGAGGGGTGGGCGAGCAGTACTTC
D: TRBD2
J: TRBJ2-7
V: TRBV12-3/TRBV12-4
size: few

CDR3: CASSWDREGEQYF
DNA: TGTGCCAGCAGTTGGGACCGGGAAGGCGAGCAGTACTTC
D: -
J: TRBJ2-7
V: TRBV6-2/TRBV6-3
size: many

CDR3: CASSYLSGNNEQFF
DNA: TGTGCCAGCAGTTACCTTTCGGGCAACAATGAGCAGTTCTTC
D: -
J: TRBJ2-1
V: TRBV6-2/TRBV6-3
size: -

CDR3: CASRRGQGQNQPQHF
DNA: TGTGCCAGCCGTAGGGGACAGGGACAGAATCAGCCCCAGCATTTT
D: TRBD1
J: TRBJ1-5
V: TRBV6-2/TRBV6-3
size: -

CDR3: CAISGDGEGYNEQFF
DNA: TGTGCCATCAGCGGGGACGGCGAGGGCTACAATGAGCAGTTCTTC
D: -
J: TRBJ2-1
V: TRBV10-3
size: -

CDR3: CASSPHSQETQYF
DNA: TGTGCCAGCAGTCCCCACAGCCAAGAGACCCAGTACTTC
D: -
J: TRBJ2-5
V: TRBV27
size: -